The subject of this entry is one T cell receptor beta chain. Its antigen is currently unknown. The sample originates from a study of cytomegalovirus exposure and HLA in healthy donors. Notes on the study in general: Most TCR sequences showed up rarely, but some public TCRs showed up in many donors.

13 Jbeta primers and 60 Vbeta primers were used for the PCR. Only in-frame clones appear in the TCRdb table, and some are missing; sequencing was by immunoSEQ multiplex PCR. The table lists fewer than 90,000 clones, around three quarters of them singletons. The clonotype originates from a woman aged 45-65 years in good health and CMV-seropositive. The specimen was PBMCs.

The CDR3 bases are TGCGCCAGCAGCAAATCAGGGGGCGCAACAGATACGCAGTATTTT. It yields the protein CASSKSGGATDTQYF. V usage is TRBV4-3 and J usage is TRBJ2-3; 8 nucleotides align to TRBD1. This CDR3 is 15 amino acids long. J was trimmed by 3 bases and V by 5 bases; bases with no gene match: 7. Germline V gene lookup returns CDR1 LGHNA and CDR2 YSLEER.